This TCR beta chain was obtained from a study of Graves' ophthalmopathy and Graves' hyperthyroidism. The CDR3 extends over 13 amino acids. Germline lookup yields CDR1 LNHDA and CDR2 SQIVND (reference sequence). Trimming removed 7 bases from V and 5 bases from J, with 11 bases in between. TCR beta CDR3 amplification used RNA transcripts. Scientists carried out first-round RT-PCR using HTBI primers and then a second-round multiplex PCR. TCRdb passed the multiplex PCR reads through MiXCR, listing each CDR3 protein once. The sample lists 170,000 or so distinct CDR3 sequences; roughly two fifths were seen once. There are many counts of this clonotype.

The gene calls are TRBV19 and TRBJ2-2; the D gene is possibly TRBD2 (6 bases). Sequencing was carried out using peripheral blood. This TCR came from a woman in her thirties or forties with Graves' ophthalmopathy. The CDR3, as DNA: TGTGCCAGTACCGTACGGGGGACCGGGGAGCTGTTTTTT. Its translation is CASTVRGTGELFF.